Sequencing of this T cell receptor beta chain was carried out in a study of spatial heterogeneity in lung cancer. At the level of the study: Averaged across combinations, each unique TCR and UMI pairing appeared more than ten times in raw reads, which were uncorrected. Study outcomes and limitations: More often at tumor resection than at routine follow-up, ubiquitous expanded tumor TCRs were detected in the blood.

This clonotype was seen a few times. Its specificity is not known. Regarding time point: sample taken at primary tumor resection. The study sequenced unsorted whole RNA from tumor, nontumor lung or frozen PBMC. The roughly 68 donors had untreated early-stage non-small cell lung cancer. The CDR3 totals 15 residues. Trimming took 1 base from V and 5 from J, leaving 12 bases between them. Germline V CDR1 and CDR2: MDHEN, SYDVKM. TCRdb reprocessed the 5' RACE reads via MiXCR and lists one record per CDR3 protein. The sample consists of about 85,000 distinct CDR3 sequences, approximately 20% of them appearing once.

Sequencing used PBMCs, obtained at surgery. The chain combines TRBV28 with TRBJ2-1, with D maybe TRBD2 (5 bases). The TCR originated in a male donor with early-stage non-small cell lung cancer. The CDR3 protein is CASSLLPPGDNEQFF. The CDR3 bases are TGTGCCAGCAGTTTATTGCCCCCCGGGGACAATGAGCAGTTCTTC.